Each of the 17 T cell receptor beta chains below was sequenced from the same sample in a study of beta chain features in type 1 diabetes. What was sequenced were expressed TCRB transcripts, since all of the isolated RNA had been reverse transcribed. Only in-frame clones appear in the TCRdb table, and some are missing; sequencing was by immunoSEQ multiplex PCR. The data contain over 500,000 clones, roughly a sixth of them singletons. Input material: naive CD4+ T cells from blood. Receptors originate from a man between 18 and 35 years old in good health.

This chain links TRBV14 with TRBJ2-2, with TRBD1 matching 9 bases. Germline values: CDR1 SGHDN, CDR2 FVKESK. The CDR3 has 16 amino acids. With 2 bases clipped from V and 7 bases from J, the junction kept 8 bases outside the gene matches. CDR3 sequence (DNA): TGTGCCAGCAGCCAATCCGGGACAGGGATTTTCGGGGAGCTGTTTTTT. Translating gives CASSQSGTGIFGELFF.

This rearrangement joins TRBV19 to TRBJ1-1; D remains unclear. Trimming left V 7 bases short and J 1 base short, with 13 bases between. The CDR3 extends over 14 amino acids. Germline loops: CDR1 LNHDA, CDR2 SQIVND (reference sequence). CDR3 region: CASMYRRSNTEAFF. CDR3 in DNA: TGTGCCAGTATGTATCGACGGTCGAACACTGAAGCTTTCTTT.

This clone was detected only a few times. Written as DNA, the CDR3 is TGTGCCATCAGTGGGCGGTTTGGGTACGAGCAGTACTTC. This gives the protein CAISGRFGYEQYF. J is TRBJ2-7 and V is TRBV10-3; D unresolved. V shed 4 bases and J shed 4 bases, with 11 bases lying between them. The CDR3 sequence is 13 residues long. Germline V gene lookup returns CDR1 ENHRY and CDR2 SYGVKD.

A few counts support this clone. The chain employs TRBV5-1 and TRBJ1-1, with a possible D match to TRBD1 (6 bases). CDR3 size: 13 residues. The V end lost 4 bases, the J end lost 1 base, and 8 bases lay between the germline ends. The germline CDR1 and CDR2 sequences are SGHRS and YFSETQ. CDR3 amino acids: CASSKTGNTEAFF. The CDR3 nucleotides read TGCGCCAGCAGCAAGACAGGGAACACTGAAGCTTTCTTT.

This clone is a singleton in its sample. This CDR3 is CASRFGASGTTDTQYF. CDR3 DNA sequence: TGTGCCAGCAGGTTCGGGGCGAGCGGGACCACAGATACGCAGTATTTT. J is TRBJ2-3 and V is TRBV4-2; 7 nucleotides line up with TRBD2. Per the germline V gene, CDR1 is LGHNA and CDR2 is YNFKEQ. The CDR3 is made up of 16 amino acids. Losses at the gene ends were 6 bases for V and 2 bases for J; bases not matched to a gene: 11.

This clone was counted a few times. The gene calls are TRBV7-2 and TRBJ1-1; D uncertain. CDR1 and CDR2 (germline): SGHTA, FQGNSA. Trimming took 5 bases from V and 1 from J, leaving 11 bases between them. This CDR3 spans 14 amino acids. The CDR3 DNA is TGTGCCAGCAGCCCCATGGTGTCGAACACTGAAGCTTTCTTT. Amino acid sequence: CASSPMVSNTEAFF.

This clone was counted a few times. The J gene is TRBJ2-1, the V gene TRBV29-1; D call uncertain. Germline V gene sequence: CDR1 SQVTM, CDR2 ANQGSEA. The CDR3 totals 12 residues. Trimming took off 7 bases at V and 9 bases at J, with 16 bases between the two ends. The DNA for the CDR3 is TGCAGCGCCTCTTCTTTCCGCACTGAGCAGTTCTTC. It is translated as CSASSFRTEQFF.

The chain employs TRBV5-1 and TRBJ1-1, with D perhaps TRBD1 (5 bases). The germline CDR1 and CDR2 sequences are SGHRS and YFSETQ. This CDR3 comprises 15 residues. Trimming took off 0 bases at V and 2 bases at J, with 11 bases between the two ends. The CDR3 sequence: CASSLAGTDNTEAFF. CDR3 sequence (DNA): TGCGCCAGCAGCTTGGCCGGGACGGACAACACTGAAGCTTTCTTT.

The chain combines TRBV25-1 with TRBJ2-2; 12 bases agree with TRBD1. CDR1 and CDR2 (germline): MGHDK, SYGVNS. The CDR3 covers 15 residues. J was trimmed by 7 bases and V by 6 bases; bases with no gene match: 6. The CDR3 here is CASSRDRGRGGELFF. CDR3 DNA: TGTGCCAGCAGCCGGGACAGGGGGCGCGGCGGGGAGCTGTTTTTT.

This chain's CDR3 is CASGSWQGGEKLFF. The CDR3 coding sequence is TGTGCCAGCGGATCGTGGCAGGGGGGCGAAAAACTGTTTTTT. The chain couples TRBV25-1 to TRBJ1-4; 7 nucleotides line up with TRBD1. After removal of 8 bases from V and 8 bases from J, the junction contained 11 bases not matched to a gene. Looked up from germline, CDR1 is MGHDK and CDR2 is SYGVNS. This CDR3 region has 14 residues.

In this sample, this clone turned up a few times. This chain uses TRBV7-2 with TRBJ2-1; 8 bases are shared with TRBD2. This CDR3 has 13 residues. The V segment lost 5 bases and the J segment 8 bases; nucleotides outside the gene matches: 5. Germline V lookup: CDR1 SGHTA, CDR2 FQGNSA. CDR3 DNA sequence: TGTGCCAGCAGCCTGCCTAGCGGGTATGAGCAGTTCTTC. As protein: CASSLPSGYEQFF.

This clone was seen only a few times. This chain joins TRBV10-3 and TRBJ1-1, with 7 bases aligning to TRBD1. From germline, CDR1 is ENHRY and CDR2 SYGVKD. Unmatched junction bases numbered 5, after V lost 6 bases and J lost 1 base. The CDR3 is 14 amino acids. CDR3 amino acids: CAIRGDRENTEAFF. The CDR3 coding sequence is TGTGCCATCAGGGGTGACAGGGAGAACACTGAAGCTTTCTTT.

This chain joins TRBV7-8 and TRBJ2-7; D tentatively fits TRBD1 or TRBD2 (5 bases each). Trimming shortened V by 5 bases and J by 0 bases, and 14 bases separated the two germline ends. Germline-derived CDR1 and CDR2 are SGHVS and FQNEAQ. CDR3 length: 15 residues. The CDR3 bases are TGTGCCAGCAGCCGGAGATCAGGGAGCTCCTACGAGCAGTACTTC. It codes for CASSRRSGSSYEQYF.

This chain connects TRBV29-1 to TRBJ2-3; D may be TRBD2 (6 bases). This CDR3 spans 13 amino acids. The V gene's germline CDR1 is SQVTM and CDR2 ANQGSEA. V shed 5 bases and J shed 4 bases, with 13 bases lying between them. This CDR3 is CSVREAVPDTQYF. CDR3 in DNA: TGCAGCGTTAGGGAGGCGGTGCCAGATACGCAGTATTTT.

This chain links TRBV15 with TRBJ1-6; the D is unclear. V was pared by 3 bases and J by 10 bases, with 13 bases between. Looked up from germline, CDR1 is LNHNV and CDR2 is YYDKDF (reference sequence). The CDR3 consists of 14 residues. The CDR3: CATSSREVRSPLHF. DNA of the CDR3: TGTGCCACCAGCAGCCGGGAGGTGAGGTCACCCCTCCACTTT.

In its sample, this clone was seen a few times. Here the CDR3 DNA reads TGTGCCAGCCAGGGACTAGCGGGGACCCTCACCCAGTACTTC. The encoded protein is CASQGLAGTLTQYF. The chain employs TRBV28 and TRBJ2-5; 13 positions agree with TRBD2. The length of the CDR3 is 14 residues. Germline CDR1 MDHEN, CDR2 SYDVKM. With 8 bases clipped from V and 8 bases from J, the junction kept 8 bases outside the gene matches.

The chain has TRBV30 and TRBJ2-7; D gene unclear. Trimming took 1 base from V and 2 from J, leaving 6 bases between them. The CDR3 length is 12 residues. The germline V gene has CDR1 GTSNPN and CDR2 SVGIG (reference sequence). CDR3 amino acids: CAWSGQTYEQYF. The CDR3 nucleotides are TGTGCCTGGAGTGGACAAACCTACGAGCAGTACTTC.